This T cell receptor beta chain was obtained from a study of shared clonotypes between healthy human individuals (TCRdb year 2020). About the study as a whole: Three men and two women, aged 18 to 49 years, made up the cohort. For each donor, CD4 naive and CD4 memory were each run on three plates, CD8 naive on two plates, and CD8 memory on one plate. The study deeply sequenced blood TCR repertoires of about 5 healthy adults to estimate repertoire size and the extent of clonotype sharing between individuals. To increase sequencing depth and limit assay-specific biases, different laboratories used diverse techniques to prepare libraries and sequence TCR repertoires. Between about 0.94 and 10 billion PBMCs per donor were obtained by leukapheresis.

Details on this clone: No cognate antigen has been identified for it. There are no base qualities to consult, and no much larger clone falls within one base. Other DNA sequences within the sample encode an identical CDR3.

The germline V gene gives CDR1 as SGHTA and CDR2 as FQGNSA. Between the V and J ends, shortened by 0 bases and 2 bases respectively, the junction contains 8 bases. There are 14 amino acids in the CDR3, from cysteine to phenylalanine inclusive. Of the read, only the CDR3 DNA is kept; its 42 bases are in frame from base 1. What the research found in general, with its limitations: Rarefaction of sorted-subset datasets indicated incomplete sequencing despite the large sequencing depth. Naive subsets generally had larger estimated clonotype richness than memory subsets did. Based on pairwise subsampling, the degree of clonotype sharing among donors was expected to be affected by sequencing depth. Sampling was limited to blood, and TCR repertoires in tissue likely differ from TCR repertoires in blood. Sharing across several donors was observed for about 4.8% of naive CD4, over 3% of naive CD8, 2.3% of memory CD4, and roughly 0.43% of memory CD8 clonotypes. Because the study included a small number of donors, the genetic and exposure-history diversity represented was limited. Higher generation probabilities were observed for clonotypes shared by all four sorted-subset donors than for non-shared clonotypes.

Using the deep immunoSEQ assay, TCR CDR3 regions were amplified from genomic DNA by multiplex PCR. Extracted genomic DNA from each cell subset was distributed evenly across all wells of several immunoSEQ 96-well plates, and each plate was treated as a replicate. For sorted subsets, about 200 ng genomic DNA, equal to 25,000 to 35,000 T cell genomes, was loaded into each replicate PCR. The purified libraries were quantified using a Qubit 3.0 fluorometer, sized with a Bioanalyzer 2100, and then quantified again using the KAPA Library Quantification kit. Each immunoSEQ 96-well plate was sequenced on its own single-read 150-cycle Illumina NextSeq 550 flow cell. The source study handled its data this way. Because the immunoSEQ output included only junctional sequences and no quality scores, the filtering could not be the same as the filtering used for full-length reads. To assign V/J genes and CDR3, sequences were annotated using PyIR, a Python wrapper for IgBLAST v1.9, with IMGT germline references. Reads were removed for weak V/J assignments (E-value above 1e-6), missing CDR3, stop codons, out-of-frame junctions, or ambiguous translated residues. V3J clonotypes were defined as sequences sharing the same inferred V gene, J gene, and CDR3 amino acid sequence. Percentage overlap between repertoires was calculated by dividing the number of shared unique clonotypes by the size of the smaller repertoire. Repertoire richness was assessed with RTK rarefaction, the Chao1 estimator, and Recon v2.1 estimates of unobserved clonotypes. Generation probabilities were computed with OLGA for all TCRbeta clonotypes obtained by the gDNA method from several donors. Sourced from immuneACCESS, this table was stored by TCRdb with only in-frame sequences that have V and J called. A share of the clones is absent; for the studies checked, an unresolved V gene accounts for under half, and the remainder has no known explanation. For V, J and clone size, that table is used; D and trimming come from the DNA. The sample records under 2,500,000 clones, around 95% of which are singletons. The ten most abundant clones make up roughly 0.13% of the sample.

Donors were healthy HIV-negative adults with no recently reported acute infections or vaccinations. All donors were Caucasian adults living in Nashville, Tennessee, USA. CD4+ T cells were enriched by magnetic negative selection; naive cells were then positively selected on CD45RA, and the negative fraction formed the memory subset. Blood was obtained by leukapheresis, after which PBMCs were separated by Ficoll-Histopaque density gradient centrifugation and cryopreserved in liquid nitrogen vapor phase. Analytical flow cytometry was used to check the purity and quantity of each magnetically sorted T cell population. Each sorted fraction had its genomic DNA isolated and then quantified by UV absorbance on a Nanodrop 2000c.

Sequencing used naive CD4+ T cells sorted from blood. The intended sense of this specimen's cell subset or site label: CD45RA+ positively selected. The source is a man aged 18 to 30 in good health. The chain is assembled from TRBV7-2 and TRBJ2-7; possibly the D gene is TRBD2, per 5 matching bases. The CDR3 has the sequence CASSLARGPYEQYF. The nucleotides read TGTGCCAGCAGCTTAGCACGGGGTCCCTACGAGCAGTACTTC.